Listed below are T cell receptor beta chains from one sample, sequenced in a study of beta chain features in type 1 diabetes. The assay was immunoSEQ multiplex PCR, and TCRdb's table has in-frame clones only and misses some. Of 600,000 or so clones in the sample, over 11% are singletons; the top ten hold nearly 0.04%. The sample comprised naive CD4+ T cells from blood. The origin of the receptors is a man aged 18-30 years with type 1 diabetes. Each CDR3 is given with its conserved first and last residue. Each record gives: J gene, V gene, CDR3 length, clone size, D gene, CDR3 DNA, CDR3 protein. The D gene is left open where the match is weak. Clone size appears in some rows only: once, few, many, or a class for an expanded clone.

TRBJ1-2 TRBV7-2 15 - TRBD1 TGTGCCAGCAGCCTACAGTCGGGACAGGGGTATGGCTACACCTTC CASSLQSGQGYGYTF
TRBJ2-1 TRBV29-1 17 - TRBD2 TGCAGCGTCCGAAGGTCCATAACGGGAGGGGGCTACAATGAGCAGTTCTTC CSVRRSITGGGYNEQFF
TRBJ2-3 TRBV25-1 11 - - TGTGCCAGCAGTGTAGGGGATACGCAGTATTTT CASSVGDTQYF
TRBJ2-2 TRBV9 16 - - TGTGCCAGCAGCCCCTCGGGACCTTGGGACCCCGGGGAGCTGTTTTTT CASSPSGPWDPGELFF
TRBJ2-7 TRBV18 16 - - TGTGCCAGCTCACCACAGGGTCAGAGTACCTCCTACGAGCAGTACTTC CASSPQGQSTSYEQYF
TRBJ2-1 TRBV7-9 15 - TRBD1 TGTGCCAGCAGCAAGCCGACAGGGCCCACAGGTCAGCAGTTCTTC CASSKPTGPTGQQFF
TRBJ1-6 TRBV28 13 few TRBD1 TGTGCCAGCAGTGTGCAGGGGGTCTCACCCCTCCACTTT CASSVQGVSPLHF
TRBJ2-4 TRBV28 13 - - TGTGCCAGCAGATCGGGGGCCAAAAACATTCAGTACTTC CASRSGAKNIQYF
TRBJ2-3 TRBV30 13 few - TGTGCCTGGGGGCTTGGAAACGGGGATACGCAGTATTTT CAWGLGNGDTQYF
TRBJ2-5 TRBV29-1 15 few TRBD2 TGCAGCGTTGCCCTAGCGGGGGGGCCTCGTGAGACCCAGTACTTC CSVALAGGPRETQYF
TRBJ2-2 TRBV2 13 once - TGTGCCAGCAGTGAGGAGCACACCGGGGAGCTGTTTTTT CASSEEHTGELFF
TRBJ2-5 TRBV18 15 few - TGTGCCAGCTCACCACGGGACGGCCTCCAAGAGACCCAGTACTTC CASSPRDGLQETQYF
TRBJ2-3 TRBV7-2 13 - TRBD2 TGTGCCCTACGGACTAGCGGAACAGATACGCAGTATTTT CALRTSGTDTQYF
TRBJ2-2 TRBV19 14 few - TGTGCCAGTAGTCCGGGACGAAACACCGGGGAGCTGTTTTTT CASSPGRNTGELFF
TRBJ2-1 TRBV7-9 14 - - TGTGCCAGCAGCTTACTAAGCTCCTACAATGAGCAGTTCTTC CASSLLSSYNEQFF
TRBJ2-7 TRBV29-1 13 few - TGCAGCGTGGGCACGACCAGGGTTGACGAGCAGTACTTC CSVGTTRVDEQYF
TRBJ2-3 TRBV29-1 13 few - TGCAGCCCAACCCGGCAGGGCACAGATACGCAGTATTTT CSPTRQGTDTQYF
TRBJ2-1 TRBV19 14 few TRBD1 TGTGCCAGTAGTGCCGGGACAGGGCTTCATGAGCAGTTCTTC CASSAGTGLHEQFF
TRBJ2-5 TRBV6-5 13 few - TGTGCCAGCAGCCCGGGTCTAGGGGAGACCCAGTACTTC CASSPGLGETQYF
TRBJ2-4 TRBV4-3 16 - TRBD1 TGCGCCAGCAGCCAAGATACAGGGGATTGGGAAAACATTCAGTACTTC CASSQDTGDWENIQYF
TRBJ2-1 TRBV5-1 15 few TRBD2 TGCGCCAGCAGCCCCATAGCGGGGGGCTACAATGAGCAGTTCTTC CASSPIAGGYNEQFF
TRBJ1-1 TRBV19 13 - - TGTGCCAGTATAGCGGGGGGACGGACTGAAGCTTTCTTT CASIAGGRTEAFF
TRBJ2-1 TRBV7-2 15 few - TGTGCCAGCAGCTTCCACGTAGCGTGGGGTATTGAGCAGTTCTTC CASSFHVAWGIEQFF
TRBJ2-7 TRBV30 12 few - TGTGCCTGGAGTCCCGGGACCTACGAGCAGTACTTC CAWSPGTYEQYF
TRBJ1-2 TRBV2 14 - - TGTGCCAGCAGTGAAGAAGGGGCGGTTAAAGGCTACACCTTC CASSEEGAVKGYTF
TRBJ2-2 TRBV10-3 16 - - TGTGCCATCAGCTCAGGAGGCGGGACGAACACCGGGGAGCTGTTTTTT CAISSGGGTNTGELFF
TRBJ2-5 TRBV10-3 11 many - TGTGCCATCAGTATCCAAGAGACCCAGTACTTC CAISIQETQYF
TRBJ2-3 TRBV29-1 12 few - TGCAGCGTACGAGCCGTCACAGATACGCAGTATTTT CSVRAVTDTQYF
TRBJ2-5 TRBV7-3 14 few TRBD2 TGTGCCAGCAGCTCCCCTAGCGGGAGAGAGACCCAGTACTTC CASSSPSGRETQYF
TRBJ1-1 TRBV5-1 15 - TRBD1 TGCGCCAGCAGCTTCGGGACAGGCATGAACACTGAAGCTTTCTTT CASSFGTGMNTEAFF
TRBJ2-3 TRBV18 14 few - TGTGCCAGCTCACCAAGGGGGGGCGAAGATACGCAGTATTTT CASSPRGGEDTQYF
TRBJ2-5 TRBV9 14 few - TGTGCCAGCAGCGTAGGAATAGAGCAAGAGACCCAGTACTTC CASSVGIEQETQYF
TRBJ2-1 TRBV2 15 few - TGTGCCAGCAGTGAAGGAGCTGGGGCCCCGAATGAGCAGTTCTTC CASSEGAGAPNEQFF
TRBJ2-7 TRBV2 14 - - TGTGCCAGCACCAACAGGGTAGGCATTTGGGAGCAGTACTTC CASTNRVGIWEQYF
TRBJ1-1 TRBV20-1 10 few - TGCAGTGCTAGCGATTACGAAGCTTTCTTT CSASDYEAFF
TRBJ1-2 TRBV4-2 16 - - TGTGCCAGCAGCCAAGACCGGGGGAGAGCTAACTATGGCTACACCTTC CASSQDRGRANYGYTF
TRBJ2-7 TRBV4-3 16 few - TGCGCCAGCAGCCAAGACTTCAGGGGAAAGTCCTACGAGCAGTACTTC CASSQDFRGKSYEQYF
TRBJ2-1 TRBV20-1 11 few - TGCAGTGCTAGTGATCGGGTTGAGCAGTTCTTC CSASDRVEQFF
TRBJ2-2 TRBV11-3 12 - - TGTGCCAGCAGCCGAAACACCGGGGAGCTGTTTTTT CASSRNTGELFF
TRBJ2-6 TRBV25-1 17 - - TGTGCCAGCAGTGCAAGGGTGGGTCTCTCTGGGGCCAACGTCCTGACTTTC CASSARVGLSGANVLTF
TRBJ1-1 TRBV7-9 15 few TRBD1 TGTGCCAGCAGCTCCCCGGGACAGGGGGACACTGAAGCTTTCTTT CASSSPGQGDTEAFF
TRBJ2-1 TRBV28 15 - - TGTGCCAGCAGTTTACGCAGGGTAGTTGACAATGAGCAGTTCTTC CASSLRRVVDNEQFF
TRBJ1-2 TRBV5-1 13 - - TGCGCCAGCAGTCCGCCGGGAGGCTATGGCTACACCTTC CASSPPGGYGYTF
TRBJ2-5 TRBV30 16 - TRBD2 TGTGCCTGGTACCCCGACCTAGCGGGGCTAGGGGAGACCCAGTACTTC CAWYPDLAGLGETQYF
TRBJ1-1 TRBV4-2 15 few - TGTGCCAGCAGCCAAGATCCGGGGATGAACACTGAAGCTTTCTTT CASSQDPGMNTEAFF
TRBJ1-5 TRBV19 18 few TRBD1 TGTGCCAGTAGTATTTATCCCCCGCCAGGGGGAAACAATCAGCCCCAGCATTTT CASSIYPPPGGNNQPQHF
TRBJ1-3 TRBV11-2 14 - - TGTGCCAGCAGCGCGCGGTTCTCTGGAAACACCATATATTTT CASSARFSGNTIYF